Listed below are T cell receptor beta chains from one sample, sequenced in a study of blood T cell repertoires in COVID-19. Repertoires were generated with immunoSEQ multiplex PCR, while TCRdb's copy carries only in-frame clones and drops some. This table holds 150,000 or so clones, around 86% found once. Sequencing was carried out using peripheral blood. Receptors were obtained from a man aged 18 to 35 with acute or convalescent COVID-19. Each CDR3 is given with its conserved first and last residue. Each record gives: clone size, V gene, J gene, D gene, CDR3 DNA, CDR3 protein. A D gene is named only where the DNA matches it firmly. Some rows mark clone size as missing; the rest say once, few, many or name a class of expanded clone.

clone_size: -
v_call: TRBV6-1
j_call: TRBJ1-5
d_call: -
cdr3_nt: TGTGCCAGCAGTGAATTAGGAGTTTATAGCAATCAGCCCCAGCATTTT
cdr3_aa: CASSELGVYSNQPQHF

clone_size: -
v_call: TRBV27
j_call: TRBJ1-5
d_call: -
cdr3_nt: TGTGCCAGCAGTTCTGTTGAGTCTAGCAATCAGCCCCAGCATTTT
cdr3_aa: CASSSVESSNQPQHF

clone_size: -
v_call: TRBV19
j_call: TRBJ1-3
d_call: TRBD1
cdr3_nt: TGTGCCAGTAGAAGACAGGGAGGAAACACCATATATTTT
cdr3_aa: CASRRQGGNTIYF

clone_size: -
v_call: TRBV12-3/TRBV12-4
j_call: TRBJ2-7
d_call: TRBD1
cdr3_nt: TGTGCCAGCAGCAGGGACAGCGAGCAGTACTTC
cdr3_aa: CASSRDSEQYF

clone_size: -
v_call: TRBV7-3
j_call: TRBJ2-2
d_call: -
cdr3_nt: TGTGCCAGCAGCTTAACCGCAGGGGTTACCGGGGAGCTGTTTTTT
cdr3_aa: CASSLTAGVTGELFF

clone_size: -
v_call: TRBV9
j_call: TRBJ1-1
d_call: -
cdr3_nt: TGTGCCAGCAGCGTAGAACGGGGGGAAACGACTGAAGCTTTCTTT
cdr3_aa: CASSVERGETTEAFF

clone_size: -
v_call: TRBV3-1/TRBV3-2
j_call: TRBJ1-3
d_call: TRBD1
cdr3_nt: TGTGCCAGCAGTCGGACAGGGGTCTCTGGAAACACCATATATTTT
cdr3_aa: CASSRTGVSGNTIYF

clone_size: -
v_call: TRBV30
j_call: TRBJ1-1
d_call: -
cdr3_nt: TGTGCCTGGAGTGGGGGAGTAGGCGAAGCTTTCTTT
cdr3_aa: CAWSGGVGEAFF

clone_size: -
v_call: TRBV2
j_call: TRBJ2-6
d_call: -
cdr3_nt: TGTGCCAGCACGAATCGGGGCTCTGGGGCCAACGTCCTGACTTTC
cdr3_aa: CASTNRGSGANVLTF

clone_size: -
v_call: TRBV12-3/TRBV12-4
j_call: TRBJ1-1
d_call: -
cdr3_nt: TGTGCCAGCAGTCGACTCAACACTGAAGCTTTCTTT
cdr3_aa: CASSRLNTEAFF

clone_size: once
v_call: TRBV30
j_call: TRBJ1-5
d_call: -
cdr3_nt: TGTGCCTGGAGTGTACAAGGGGCAGGGCAGCCCCAGCATTTT
cdr3_aa: CAWSVQGAGQPQHF

clone_size: -
v_call: TRBV2
j_call: TRBJ1-2
d_call: -
cdr3_nt: TGTGCCAGCAGTGGAGGGACTGAAACCAACTATGGCTACACCTTC
cdr3_aa: CASSGGTETNYGYTF

clone_size: -
v_call: TRBV3-1/TRBV3-2
j_call: TRBJ2-7
d_call: TRBD1
cdr3_nt: TGTGCCAGCAGCCAAGAGGACAGGGGCAACTACGAGCAGTACTTC
cdr3_aa: CASSQEDRGNYEQYF

clone_size: -
v_call: TRBV13
j_call: TRBJ2-5
d_call: TRBD1
cdr3_nt: TGTGCCAGCAGCCAAACAGGGGGCGAGGAGACCCAGTACTTC
cdr3_aa: CASSQTGGEETQYF

clone_size: -
v_call: TRBV7-2
j_call: TRBJ2-7
d_call: -
cdr3_nt: TGTGCCAGCAGCTTCTGGGACACCTCCTACGAGCAGTACTTC
cdr3_aa: CASSFWDTSYEQYF

clone_size: -
v_call: TRBV5-1
j_call: TRBJ1-4
d_call: -
cdr3_nt: TGCGCCAGCAGCTTGATGTCGGGGAATGAAAAACTGTTTTTT
cdr3_aa: CASSLMSGNEKLFF

clone_size: -
v_call: TRBV21-1
j_call: TRBJ2-6
d_call: -
cdr3_nt: TGTGCCAGCAGCAAAGGACGAGCCAGGGGGGACTCTGGGGCCAACGTCCTGACTTTC
cdr3_aa: CASSKGRARGDSGANVLTF

clone_size: -
v_call: TRBV12-3/TRBV12-4
j_call: TRBJ2-5
d_call: -
cdr3_nt: TGTGCCAGCAGTTTATTACTTCAAGAGACCCAGTACTTC
cdr3_aa: CASSLLLQETQYF

clone_size: -
v_call: TRBV19
j_call: TRBJ1-2
d_call: TRBD1
cdr3_nt: TGTGCCAGTAGTATCGGGACAGGGGCCGGTGGCTATGGCTACACCTTC
cdr3_aa: CASSIGTGAGGYGYTF

clone_size: -
v_call: TRBV6-5
j_call: TRBJ2-5
d_call: TRBD1
cdr3_nt: TGTGCCAGCAGTCACCCCCGGGACAGGCAGGAGACCCAGTACTTC
cdr3_aa: CASSHPRDRQETQYF

clone_size: -
v_call: TRBV5-6
j_call: TRBJ2-1
d_call: -
cdr3_nt: TGTGCCAGCAGCGGAGGTTTCTCCTACAATGAGCAGTTCTTC
cdr3_aa: CASSGGFSYNEQFF

clone_size: -
v_call: TRBV27
j_call: TRBJ2-1
d_call: TRBD1
cdr3_nt: TGTGCCAGCAGTTATATACAGGGGGCCACCTACAATGAGCAGTTCTTC
cdr3_aa: CASSYIQGATYNEQFF

clone_size: -
v_call: TRBV19
j_call: TRBJ1-1
d_call: -
cdr3_nt: TGTGCCAGTAGTATTGGCAGGACAAGGGAAGCTTTCTTT
cdr3_aa: CASSIGRTREAFF

clone_size: -
v_call: TRBV19
j_call: TRBJ1-2
d_call: -
cdr3_nt: TGTGCCAGTAGTAACGCCCCCAGGTCGCCCTATGGCTACACCTTC
cdr3_aa: CASSNAPRSPYGYTF

clone_size: -
v_call: TRBV30
j_call: TRBJ1-4
d_call: -
cdr3_nt: TGTGCCTGGAACCGGGGGGAAAAACTGTTTTTT
cdr3_aa: CAWNRGEKLFF

clone_size: -
v_call: TRBV5-1
j_call: TRBJ2-3
d_call: -
cdr3_nt: TGCGCCAGCAGCCGTAGCGGTTCTGACACAGATACGCAGTATTTT
cdr3_aa: CASSRSGSDTDTQYF

clone_size: -
v_call: TRBV15
j_call: TRBJ2-7
d_call: TRBD2
cdr3_nt: TGTGCCACCAGCGTCAACACAAGAGCGGGGGGAAAATACGAGCAGTACTTC
cdr3_aa: CATSVNTRAGGKYEQYF

clone_size: -
v_call: TRBV12-2
j_call: TRBJ2-2
d_call: -
cdr3_nt: TGTGCAAGTCGCTGGGACAGGGGGAGGACCGGGGAGCTGTTTTTT
cdr3_aa: CASRWDRGRTGELFF

clone_size: few
v_call: TRBV30
j_call: TRBJ2-2
d_call: -
cdr3_nt: TGTGCCTGGAACAACGGACTGAACACCGGGGAGCTGTTTTTT
cdr3_aa: CAWNNGLNTGELFF

clone_size: -
v_call: TRBV28
j_call: TRBJ2-5
d_call: -
cdr3_nt: TGTGCCAGCAGTTTATCGAGGACAGGGAGGGCGGAGACCCAGTACTTC
cdr3_aa: CASSLSRTGRAETQYF

clone_size: once
v_call: TRBV9
j_call: TRBJ1-3
d_call: TRBD1
cdr3_nt: TGTGCCAGCAGCGACCGGGACAGGGCCTTCTCTGGAAACACCATATATTTT
cdr3_aa: CASSDRDRAFSGNTIYF

clone_size: -
v_call: TRBV7-9
j_call: TRBJ1-2
d_call: TRBD1
cdr3_nt: TGTGCCAGCAGTTCCCCGACAGGGAGGAACTATGGCTACACCTTC
cdr3_aa: CASSSPTGRNYGYTF

clone_size: -
v_call: TRBV6-9
j_call: TRBJ2-1
d_call: TRBD2
cdr3_nt: TGTGCCAGCAGTCCCGGAGGGCGGGGGGCGTCCTACAATGAGCAGTTCTTC
cdr3_aa: CASSPGGRGASYNEQFF

clone_size: -
v_call: TRBV28
j_call: TRBJ2-1
d_call: TRBD2
cdr3_nt: TGTGCCAGCCACCGGGGGGGATGGAATGAGCAGTTCTTC
cdr3_aa: CASHRGGWNEQFF

clone_size: -
v_call: TRBV9
j_call: TRBJ1-1
d_call: TRBD1
cdr3_nt: TGTGCCAGCAGCGCCGGGACAGGGGGCGCCTGGGTAGCTGAAGCTTTCTTT
cdr3_aa: CASSAGTGGAWVAEAFF

clone_size: -
v_call: TRBV7-2
j_call: TRBJ2-1
d_call: -
cdr3_nt: TGTGCCAGCACCCCGATCCGGGCCTACAATGAGCAGTTCTTC
cdr3_aa: CASTPIRAYNEQFF

clone_size: -
v_call: TRBV6-4
j_call: TRBJ1-1
d_call: -
cdr3_nt: TGTGCCAGCAGTGAACGACAGCTCAAAATGAGTAGGACTGAAGCTTTCTTT
cdr3_aa: CASSERQLKMSRTEAFF

clone_size: -
v_call: TRBV9
j_call: TRBJ1-1
d_call: TRBD1
cdr3_nt: TGTGCCAGCAGCCCCGAAGGACAGGGCCCCACTGAAGCTTTCTTT
cdr3_aa: CASSPEGQGPTEAFF

clone_size: once
v_call: TRBV5-1
j_call: TRBJ1-4
d_call: -
cdr3_nt: TGCGCCAGCAGGAGACAGACAACTAATGAAAAACTGTTTTTT
cdr3_aa: CASRRQTTNEKLFF

clone_size: -
v_call: TRBV5-4
j_call: TRBJ2-1
d_call: -
cdr3_nt: TGTGCCAGCAGCCCAGGATCGGGGGTCCTCAATGAGCAGTTCTTC
cdr3_aa: CASSPGSGVLNEQFF

clone_size: once
v_call: TRBV6-1
j_call: TRBJ1-4
d_call: -
cdr3_nt: TGTGCCAGCAGTGAAGCGCGGGGTATTAGTGAAAAACTGTTTTTT
cdr3_aa: CASSEARGISEKLFF

clone_size: -
v_call: TRBV15
j_call: TRBJ1-6
d_call: TRBD1
cdr3_nt: TGTGCCACCAGCACACGGACAGGGGATCCTAATTCACCCCTCCACTTT
cdr3_aa: CATSTRTGDPNSPLHF

clone_size: -
v_call: TRBV6-5
j_call: TRBJ1-4
d_call: -
cdr3_nt: TGTGCCAGCAGTTACTCCAGGGATAATGAAAAACTGTTTTTT
cdr3_aa: CASSYSRDNEKLFF

clone_size: -
v_call: TRBV3-1/TRBV3-2
j_call: TRBJ1-1
d_call: TRBD1
cdr3_nt: TGTGCCAGCAGCCACCGGGACAGGCGTTCCACTGAAGCTTTCTTT
cdr3_aa: CASSHRDRRSTEAFF

clone_size: once
v_call: TRBV7-8
j_call: TRBJ1-4
d_call: TRBD1
cdr3_nt: TGTGCCAGCAGCTTAACCCCCCAGGGGGCTAATAATGAAAAACTGTTTTTT
cdr3_aa: CASSLTPQGANNEKLFF

clone_size: -
v_call: TRBV3-1/TRBV3-2
j_call: TRBJ2-3
d_call: -
cdr3_nt: TGTGCCAGCAGCCATGACACTGGCACAGATACGCAGTATTTT
cdr3_aa: CASSHDTGTDTQYF

clone_size: -
v_call: TRBV19
j_call: TRBJ2-5
d_call: TRBD1
cdr3_nt: TGTGCCAGTAGTAGGACAGGAACGGAGACCCAGTACTTC
cdr3_aa: CASSRTGTETQYF

clone_size: -
v_call: TRBV5-5
j_call: TRBJ1-3
d_call: -
cdr3_nt: TGTGCCAGCAGCTTGGGGGGACTTACCTCTGGAAACACCATATATTTT
cdr3_aa: CASSLGGLTSGNTIYF

clone_size: once
v_call: TRBV7-8
j_call: TRBJ2-3
d_call: TRBD2
cdr3_nt: TGTGCCAGCAGCTCAAACGACCTAGCGGGGGGGGACACAGATACGCAGTATTTT
cdr3_aa: CASSSNDLAGGDTDTQYF

clone_size: -
v_call: TRBV7-3
j_call: TRBJ1-1
d_call: -
cdr3_nt: TGTGCCAGCAGCTTAAACGCTCAATCGGTGGCTTTCTTT
cdr3_aa: CASSLNAQSVAFF

clone_size: -
v_call: TRBV6-4
j_call: TRBJ2-2
d_call: -
cdr3_nt: TGTGCCAGCAGTGAGGGGGAGGCCGGGGAGCTGTTTTTT
cdr3_aa: CASSEGEAGELFF

clone_size: -
v_call: TRBV15
j_call: TRBJ2-1
d_call: TRBD1
cdr3_nt: TGTGCCACCAGAAGACAGGGGGCGGAGTACAATGAGCAGTTCTTC
cdr3_aa: CATRRQGAEYNEQFF

clone_size: -
v_call: TRBV6-6
j_call: TRBJ1-1
d_call: TRBD1
cdr3_nt: TGTGCCAGCAGTCAGACTCAGGGGGGGAACACTGAAGCTTTCTTT
cdr3_aa: CASSQTQGGNTEAFF

clone_size: -
v_call: TRBV4-1
j_call: TRBJ1-2
d_call: TRBD1
cdr3_nt: TGCGCCAGCAGCCATGGACAGGGGAAGGATGGCTACACCTTC
cdr3_aa: CASSHGQGKDGYTF

clone_size: once
v_call: TRBV19
j_call: TRBJ1-3
d_call: TRBD1
cdr3_nt: TGTGCCAGTAGTAGGGGGACAGTCTCTGGAAACACCATATATTTT
cdr3_aa: CASSRGTVSGNTIYF

clone_size: -
v_call: TRBV24-1
j_call: TRBJ1-5
d_call: -
cdr3_nt: TGTGCCACCAGTGATTCCCGACAGGACCATAATCAGCCCCAGCATTTT
cdr3_aa: CATSDSRQDHNQPQHF

clone_size: -
v_call: TRBV24-1
j_call: TRBJ1-2
d_call: -
cdr3_nt: TGTGCCACCCAGACAGCAGGCTATGGCTACACCTTC
cdr3_aa: CATQTAGYGYTF

clone_size: -
v_call: TRBV18
j_call: TRBJ1-3
d_call: -
cdr3_nt: TGTGCCAGCTCTCGCCAGGGGAGCGGCTCTGGAAACACCATATATTTT
cdr3_aa: CASSRQGSGSGNTIYF

clone_size: -
v_call: TRBV18
j_call: TRBJ1-1
d_call: -
cdr3_nt: TGTGCCAGCTCACCGTTCGACAAGAACACTGAAGCTTTCTTT
cdr3_aa: CASSPFDKNTEAFF

clone_size: -
v_call: TRBV30
j_call: TRBJ1-1
d_call: -
cdr3_nt: TGTGCCTGGACTATTGAAACCTACACTGAAGCTTTCTTT
cdr3_aa: CAWTIETYTEAFF